This entry lists 26 T cell receptor beta chains sequenced from one sample in a study of regulatory T cells in long-lasting Graves disease. Researchers made TCR beta libraries by using iRepertoire HTBI primers and running Arm-PCR on CDR3 regions. TCRdb called the multiplex PCR reads again in MiXCR, with one record for every CDR3 protein. The table records more than 300,000 distinct CDR3 sequences, more than 20% of them present only once. Time point given: persistent/refractory GD, antithyroid drugs over 5 years with positive TRAb. From RNA extracted from PBMCs, the TCR library was made. Source: peripheral blood mononuclear cells (PBMCs), taken when the disease was refractory, from a patient treated with antithyroid drugs. Source of these receptors: a woman between 40 and 50 years old with Graves disease.

Remarks on this clonotype: A clone one base away is much larger, so this may be a read error. The genes are TRBV5-1 and TRBJ1-5; D is unresolved. Germline V CDR1 and CDR2: SGHRS, YFSETQ. V was clipped by 5 bases and J by 4 bases, with 16 bases between them. The CDR3 runs 15 residues. CDR3 sequence: CASRLEITGNQPQHF. The CDR3 bases are TGCGCCAGCAGGCTTGAAATTACGGGGAATCAGCCCCAGCATTTT.

Regarding this clonotype: This is likely a read error, given that the CDR3 carries no conserved phenylalanine or tryptophan at its end. This chain uses TRBV5-6 with TRBJ1-1; the match to TRBD1 covers 8 bases. Looked up from germline, CDR1 is SGHDT and CDR2 is YYEEEE. The CDR3 has 14 amino acids. With V trimmed by 3 bases and J by 4 bases, 5 bases remained unmatched. CDR3 residues: CASSSRGRGTEAFS. CDR3 in DNA: TGTGCCAGCAGCTCCAGGGGGCGGGGCACTGAAGCTTTCTCT.

This clonotype was detected only a few times. The V and J genes are TRBV6-2 or TRBV6-3 and TRBJ2-1, with a possible D match to TRBD1 (6 bases). Germline CDR1 and CDR2: MNHEY and SVGEGT. This CDR3 has 15 residues. The V end was cut by 6 bases, the J end by 4 bases, with 16 bases between. The CDR3 DNA reads as TGTGCCAGCAGACTCCAGGGGAATACGTACAATGAGCAGTTCTTC. Amino acid sequence: CASRLQGNTYNEQFF.

V gene TRBV4-2 combines with J gene TRBJ2-3; 7 bases are shared with TRBD2. Losses at the gene ends were 6 bases for V and 0 bases for J; bases not matched to a gene: 6. The CDR3 is 15 amino acids. Germline V gene lookup returns CDR1 LGHNA and CDR2 YNFKEQ. The CDR3 is CASSLGRESTDTQYF. DNA of the CDR3: TGTGCCAGCAGTCTAGGGCGGGAGAGCACAGATACGCAGTATTTT.

This clonotype was seen more than once but under ten times. The chain uses TRBV13 and TRBJ2-5; D ambiguous. Germline lookup yields CDR1 PRHDT and CDR2 FYEKMQ (reference sequence). Deletions cut 0 bases from V and 2 bases from J, with 13 bases between. This CDR3 region has 16 residues. The CDR3 DNA follows: TGTGCCAGCAGCTTAGGCCTACGAGGTCGGCAAGAGACCCAGTACTTC. Residues: CASSLGLRGRQETQYF.

The chain recombines TRBV2 with TRBJ1-2; D remains unclear. V lost 6 bases and J 5 bases, leaving 16 bases between the germline ends. The CDR3 has 14 amino acids. CDR1 is SNHLY, CDR2 FYNNEI, per germline. CDR3 DNA sequence: TGTGCCAGCAGCTCCGACGAAGTTCCATATGGCTACACCTTC. Protein: CASSSDEVPYGYTF.

This clonotype has only a few counts. The rearrangement uses TRBV20-1 and TRBJ2-1, with D perhaps being TRBD1 or TRBD2 (5 bases each). CDR1 is DFQATT, CDR2 SNEGSKA, per germline (reference sequence). Trimming left V 3 bases short and J 6 bases short, with 12 bases between. The CDR3 runs 13 residues. CDR3 in DNA: TGCAGTGCTAGGGGGGATGGGGGCAATGAGCAGTTCTTC. Translated, it gives CSARGDGGNEQFF.

In this sample, this clonotype turned up once. A much larger clone lies one base from this, so it may be a read error. This chain links TRBV6-2 or TRBV6-3 with TRBJ2-7; tentatively, D is TRBD2 (5 bases). This CDR3 has 15 amino acids. Germline CDR1 is MNHEY and CDR2 is SVGEGT. The CDR3 reads CANSTRSVPSYEQYF. The CDR3, as DNA: TGTGCCAACAGTACACGTAGCGTACCCTCCTACGAGCAGTACTTC.

The CDR3 here is CASGRGRKKKNTEAFF. The CDR3, as DNA: TGTGCCAGCGGCAGGGGGCGAAAGAAAAAGAACACTGAAGCTTTCTTT. This chain links TRBV28 with TRBJ1-1; 8 bases match TRBD1. Germline CDR1 MDHEN, CDR2 SYDVKM. Losses at the gene ends were 8 bases for V and 1 base for J; bases not matched to a gene: 12. The CDR3 spans 16 residues.

The chain uses TRBV29-1 and TRBJ1-1; 8 nucleotides align to TRBD1. Losses at the gene ends were 4 bases for V and 5 bases for J; bases not matched to a gene: 6. Looked up from germline, CDR1 is SQVTM and CDR2 is ANQGSEA. CDR3 length: 13 residues. The CDR3 protein is CSVAQGARTEAFF. CDR3 coding DNA: TGCAGCGTTGCGCAGGGGGCAAGGACTGAAGCTTTCTTT.

This clonotype was counted only a few times. V is TRBV11-2 and J is TRBJ2-7; maybe TRBD1 (6 bases). CDR1 is SGHAT, CDR2 FQNNGV, per germline. This CDR3 is 16 amino acids long. Trimming removed 5 bases from V and 2 bases from J, with 19 bases in between. The CDR3, as DNA: TGTGCCAGCAGCGAGTACAGGGTCCTTAACCCCTACGAGCAGTACTTC. Protein product: CASSEYRVLNPYEQYF.

This clonotype was counted at least ten times. The chain carries TRBV13 and TRBJ1-2; 9 bases match TRBD1. V shed 0 bases and J 3 bases; nucleotides not matched to a gene: 2. The germline V gene has CDR1 PRHDT and CDR2 FYEKMQ (reference sequence). There are 15 residues in the CDR3. The CDR3 here is CASSLGRDRDYGYTF. The CDR3 bases are TGTGCCAGCAGCTTAGGTCGGGACAGGGACTATGGCTACACCTTC.

This sequence joins TRBV28 and TRBJ2-1, with TRBD2 identical over 8 bases. This CDR3 comprises 17 residues. V shed 3 bases, J shed 2 bases, and the junction held 9 bases outside the gene matches. Germline CDR1 and CDR2: MDHEN and SYDVKM. The CDR3 sequence: CASSFSGGRPTYNEQFF. The CDR3 nucleotides read TGTGCCAGCAGTTTTTCAGGCGGGAGGCCCACCTACAATGAGCAGTTCTTC.

This clonotype was seen many times. The V and J genes are TRBV28 and TRBJ1-2, with TRBD1 identical over 7 bases. Germline V gene sequence: CDR1 MDHEN, CDR2 SYDVKM. The CDR3 contains 12 residues. The V segment lost 8 bases and the J segment 7 bases; nucleotides outside the gene matches: 7. This CDR3 is CASSTGFGGYTF. CDR3 in DNA: TGTGCCAGCTCGACAGGGTTTGGTGGCTACACCTTC.

This clonotype was observed at least ten times. The V gene is TRBV28, the J gene TRBJ1-4, with 7 bases aligning to TRBD1. This CDR3 is 15 amino acids long. The germline V gene has CDR1 MDHEN and CDR2 SYDVKM. V gave up 5 bases and J gave up 4 bases; unmatched junction bases: 7. The chain's CDR3 is CASSRLTGFNEKLFF. The CDR3 coding sequence is TGTGCCAGCAGTCGGCTGACAGGGTTTAATGAAAAACTGTTTTTT.

The chain is built from TRBV12-3 or TRBV12-4 and TRBJ2-3; 8 nucleotides align to TRBD2. The CDR3 spans 14 residues. V shed 6 bases and J 3 bases; nucleotides not matched to a gene: 5. The CDR3 protein is CASSRGGRTDTQYF. For the CDR3, the DNA is TGTGCCAGCAGCCGCGGCGGGAGGACAGATACGCAGTATTTT.

This clonotype appeared a few times. The chain's CDR3 is CAIAGGLNTEAFF. CDR3 DNA sequence: TGTGCCATTGCCGGGGGCCTGAACACTGAAGCTTTCTTT. The chain employs TRBV10-3 and TRBJ1-1; the D gene is possibly TRBD1 (6 bases). This CDR3 is 13 amino acids long. Deletions cut 9 bases from V and 0 bases from J, with 11 bases between. CDR1 ENHRY and CDR2 SYGVKD come from the germline V gene.

The table lists this clonotype with many counts. In DNA, the CDR3 is TGTGCCAGCAGCGACGTAATACTATGGGCCAAAAACATTCAGTACTTC. Translating it yields CASSDVILWAKNIQYF. The chain couples TRBV12-3 or TRBV12-4 to TRBJ2-4; unclear D gene. There are 16 residues in the CDR3. V was clipped by 6 bases and J by 1 base, with 16 bases between them.

This clonotype showed up many times. The CDR3 sequence: CASSGQDRLFGGEQYF. The CDR3 DNA reads TGTGCCAGCAGTGGGCAGGACCGCCTCTTTGGGGGCGAGCAGTACTTC. This chain uses TRBV2 with TRBJ2-7; D may match TRBD1 or TRBD2 (5 bases each). V dropped 4 bases and J dropped 6 bases, with 22 bases sitting between them. The CDR3 totals 16 residues. CDR1 SNHLY and CDR2 FYNNEI come from the germline V gene.

This clonotype was recorded a few times. The chain joins TRBV5-1 to TRBJ2-1, with 8 positions matching TRBD1. Germline assignment: CDR1 SGHRS and CDR2 YFSETQ. V lost 3 bases to trimming and J lost 5 bases; unmatched junction nucleotides: 7. The CDR3 spans 15 residues. CDR3 in DNA: TGCGCCAGCAGCTCGAGGCAGGGGGCCCACAATGAGCAGTTCTTC. This encodes CASSSRQGAHNEQFF.

J is TRBJ1-3 and V is TRBV7-2; D unclear. The CDR3 runs to 16 residues. V was trimmed by 4 bases and J by 2 bases, leaving 15 bases between them. In germline, CDR1 is SGHTA, CDR2 FQGNSA. As DNA, the CDR3 is TGTGCCAGCAGCTCCCAAATAGTGGTACCTGGAAACACCATATATTTT. As protein: CASSSQIVVPGNTIYF.

This clonotype has a count of ten or more. The genes are TRBV20-1 and TRBJ1-1; D call uncertain. V lost 7 bases and J lost 0, with 18 bases in between. The CDR3 is made up of 15 amino acids. Germline V gene data show CDR1 as DFQATT and CDR2 as SNEGSKA (reference sequence). The CDR3 reads CSVTPMAWMNTEAFF. In nucleotides, the CDR3 is TGCAGTGTCACCCCCATGGCATGGATGAACACTGAAGCTTTCTTT.

V and J are TRBV30 and TRBJ1-1, with D possibly being TRBD1 (6 bases). The CDR3 is 12 amino acids. Germline V gene sequence: CDR1 GTSNPN, CDR2 SVGIG (reference sequence). V lost 0 bases and J lost 6, with 8 bases in between. The CDR3 nucleotides read TGTGCCTGGAGTGTGCCAGGGGCTGAAGCTTTCTTT. Translating it yields CAWSVPGAEAFF.

V is TRBV20-1 and J is TRBJ2-7; TRBD2 agrees at 12 bases. In germline, CDR1 is DFQATT, CDR2 SNEGSKA (reference sequence). J gave up 4 bases and V 5 bases, and 9 bases lay outside the gene matches. This CDR3 has 15 amino acids. CDR3 sequence: CSAAGLAGNLYEQYF. CDR3 nucleotide sequence: TGCAGTGCTGCTGGACTAGCGGGAAATCTTTACGAGCAGTACTTC.

The count of this clonotype is one. The chain links TRBV5-1 to TRBJ2-7; possibly TRBD2 for D (7 bases). V lost 3 bases and J lost 6, with 16 bases in between. The CDR3 is 14 residues long. Germline CDR1 and CDR2: SGHRS and YFSETQ. The CDR3, as DNA: TGCGCCAGCAGCTCCGGAGGGGGGGCAGGCGAGCAGTACTTC. Its protein is CASSSGGGAGEQYF. Looking up the rest from reference TRBV5-1 and TRBJ2-7 gives the full variable domain: KAGVTQTPRYLIKTRGQQVTLSCSPISGHRSVSWYQQTPGQGLQFLFEYFSETQRNKGNFPGRFSGRQFSNSRSEMNVSTLELGDSALYLCASSSGGGAGEQYFGPGTRLTVT.

This clonotype was observed many times. V usage is TRBV7-2 and J usage is TRBJ2-7, with 13 nucleotides matching TRBD2. The CDR3 is 15 residues long. The V segment lost 5 bases and the J segment 4 bases; nucleotides outside the gene matches: 5. The germline gives CDR1 SGHTA, CDR2 FQGNSA. The CDR3 DNA is TGTGCCAGCAGCGAGGGACTAGCGGGATCGTACGAGCAGTACTTC. This codes for CASSEGLAGSYEQYF.